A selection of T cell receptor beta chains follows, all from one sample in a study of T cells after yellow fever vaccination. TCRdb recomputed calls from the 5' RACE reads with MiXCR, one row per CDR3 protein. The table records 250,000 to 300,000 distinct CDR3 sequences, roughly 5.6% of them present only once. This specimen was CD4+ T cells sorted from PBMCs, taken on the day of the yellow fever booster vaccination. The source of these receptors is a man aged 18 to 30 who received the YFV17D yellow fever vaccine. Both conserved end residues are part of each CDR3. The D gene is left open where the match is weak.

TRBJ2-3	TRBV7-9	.	CASSLVSGTTDTQYF
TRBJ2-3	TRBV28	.	CASSPPGFQYF
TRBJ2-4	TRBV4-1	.	CASSQPVRAKNIQYF
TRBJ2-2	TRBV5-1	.	CASSITESGELFF
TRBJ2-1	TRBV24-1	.	CATSDFGVNEQFF
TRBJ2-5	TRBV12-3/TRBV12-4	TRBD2	CASSRLAGGLETQYF
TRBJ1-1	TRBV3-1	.	CASSQVVAETEAFF
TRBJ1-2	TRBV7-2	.	CASSLPQGSGYTF
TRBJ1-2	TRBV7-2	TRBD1	CASSSPGGMGGGYTF
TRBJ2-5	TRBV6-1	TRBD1	CASTKQGRETQYF
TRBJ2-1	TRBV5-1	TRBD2	CASRNHAAGDYNEQFF
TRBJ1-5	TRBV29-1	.	CSVEQGSNQPQHF
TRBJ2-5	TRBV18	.	CASSQILAAPETQYF
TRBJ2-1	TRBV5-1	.	CASSLKSQQNEQFF
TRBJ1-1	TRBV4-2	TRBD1	CASSRQGGRNTEAFF
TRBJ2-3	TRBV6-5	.	CASSYTAGDTQYF
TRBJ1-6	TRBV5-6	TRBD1	CASSRYGTGESPLHF
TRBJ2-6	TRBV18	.	CASSQGVGANVLTF
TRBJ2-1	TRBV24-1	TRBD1	CATSDANPGTGGWNEQFF
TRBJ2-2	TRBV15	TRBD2	CATSVGLAGGPSTGELFF
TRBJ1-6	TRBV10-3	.	CAISEVGGKNSPLHF
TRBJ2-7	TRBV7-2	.	CASSRSRDGHEQYF
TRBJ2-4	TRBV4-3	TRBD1	CASSQETGAHIQYF
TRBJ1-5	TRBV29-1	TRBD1	CSAGQGHQPQHF
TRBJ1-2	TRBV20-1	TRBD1	CSAPEGQGAYGYTF
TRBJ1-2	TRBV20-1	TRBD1	CSATDRTNYGYTF
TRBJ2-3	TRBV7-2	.	CASSRSRDSTDTQYF
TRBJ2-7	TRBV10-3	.	CAIRLQGGSYEQYF
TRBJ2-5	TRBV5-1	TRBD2	CASSFSASGGAETQYF
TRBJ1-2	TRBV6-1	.	CASSVTLRQVSFRGYTF
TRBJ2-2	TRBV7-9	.	CASSLRLRGELFF
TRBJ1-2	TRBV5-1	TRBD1	CASSLEIGQGGGYTF
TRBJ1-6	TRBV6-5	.	CASSSGAGGSPLHF
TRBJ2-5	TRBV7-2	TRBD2	CASSARPILAGGLETQYF
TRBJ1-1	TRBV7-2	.	CASSLAAGRTEAFF
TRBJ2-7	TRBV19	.	CASALTGVLPHEQYF
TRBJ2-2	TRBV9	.	CASRRDSNTGELFF
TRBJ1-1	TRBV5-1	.	CASSFAGFTEAFF
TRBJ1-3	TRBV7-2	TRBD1	CASSQQGATGNTIYF
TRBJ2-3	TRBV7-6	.	CASSFGGSDTQYF
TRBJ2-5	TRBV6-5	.	CASSEQLLETQYF
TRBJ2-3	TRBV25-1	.	CASSGSGSTDTQYF
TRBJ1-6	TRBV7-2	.	CASSLAQDSPLHF
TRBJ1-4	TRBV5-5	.	CARGGRANEKLFF
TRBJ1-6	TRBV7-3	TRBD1	CASSLSGQGGSPLHF
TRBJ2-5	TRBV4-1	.	CASSPPMGGAQETQYF
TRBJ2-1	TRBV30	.	CAWSRWGHEQFF
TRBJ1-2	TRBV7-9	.	CASSLGTPSYYGYTF